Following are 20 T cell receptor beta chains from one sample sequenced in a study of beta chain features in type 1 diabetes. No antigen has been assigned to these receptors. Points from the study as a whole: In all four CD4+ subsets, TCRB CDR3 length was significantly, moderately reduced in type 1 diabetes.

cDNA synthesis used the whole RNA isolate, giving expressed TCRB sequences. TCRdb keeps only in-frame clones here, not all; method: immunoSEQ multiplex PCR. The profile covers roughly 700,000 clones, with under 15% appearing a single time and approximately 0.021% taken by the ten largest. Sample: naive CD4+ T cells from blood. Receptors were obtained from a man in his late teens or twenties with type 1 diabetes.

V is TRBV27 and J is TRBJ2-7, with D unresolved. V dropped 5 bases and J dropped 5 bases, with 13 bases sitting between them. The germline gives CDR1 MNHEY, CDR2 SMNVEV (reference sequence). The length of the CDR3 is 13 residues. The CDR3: CASSPLLIDEQYF. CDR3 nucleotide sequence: TGTGCCAGCAGTCCGCTACTCATCGACGAGCAGTACTTC.

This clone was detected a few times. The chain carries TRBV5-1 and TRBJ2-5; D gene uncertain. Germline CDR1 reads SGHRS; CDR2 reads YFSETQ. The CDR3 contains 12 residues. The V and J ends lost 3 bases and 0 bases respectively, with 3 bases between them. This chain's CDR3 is CASSSHQETQYF. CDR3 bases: TGCGCCAGCAGCTCACACCAAGAGACCCAGTACTTC.

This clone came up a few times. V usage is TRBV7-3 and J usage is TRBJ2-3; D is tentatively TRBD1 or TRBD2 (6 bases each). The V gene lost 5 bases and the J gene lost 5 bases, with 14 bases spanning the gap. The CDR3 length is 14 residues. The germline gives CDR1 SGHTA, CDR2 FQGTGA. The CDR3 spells CASSPGGSLDTQYF. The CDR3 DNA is TGTGCCAGCAGCCCCGGGGGCTCCCTAGATACGCAGTATTTT. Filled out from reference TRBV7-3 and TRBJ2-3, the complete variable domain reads GAGVSQTPSNKVTEKGKYVELRCDPISGHTALYWYRQSLGQGPEFLIYFQGTGAADDSGLPNDRFFAVRPEGSVSTLKIQRTERGDSAVYLCASSPGGSLDTQYFGPGTRLTVL.

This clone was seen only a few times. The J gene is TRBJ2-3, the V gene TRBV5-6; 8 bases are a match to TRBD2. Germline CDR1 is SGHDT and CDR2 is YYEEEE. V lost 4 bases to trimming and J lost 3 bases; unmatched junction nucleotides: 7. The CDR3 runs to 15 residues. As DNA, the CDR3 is TGTGCCAGCAGCCCCCTTGCGGGGGGTACAGATACGCAGTATTTT. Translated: CASSPLAGGTDTQYF.

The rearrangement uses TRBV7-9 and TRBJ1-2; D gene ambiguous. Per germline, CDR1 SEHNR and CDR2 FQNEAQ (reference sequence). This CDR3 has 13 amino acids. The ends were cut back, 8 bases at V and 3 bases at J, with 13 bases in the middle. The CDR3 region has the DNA TGTGCCAGCCCCCGTGCAGATGACTATGGCTACACCTTC. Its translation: CASPRADDYGYTF.

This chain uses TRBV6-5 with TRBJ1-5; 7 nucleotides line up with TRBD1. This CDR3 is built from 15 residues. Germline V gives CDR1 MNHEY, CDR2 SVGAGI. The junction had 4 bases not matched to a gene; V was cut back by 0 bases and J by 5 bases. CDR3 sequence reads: CASSYSGTDDQPQHF. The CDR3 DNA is TGTGCCAGCAGTTACTCCGGGACAGACGATCAGCCCCAGCATTTT.

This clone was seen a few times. The CDR3: CASSLGSLRGYTF. In DNA, the CDR3 is TGCGCCAGCAGCTTGGGGAGTCTACGTGGCTACACCTTC. This chain connects TRBV5-1 to TRBJ1-2; the D is unclear. Between the trimmed V and J ends, which lost 0 bases and 7 bases, there was a span of 10 bases. Germline-derived CDR1 and CDR2 are SGHRS and YFSETQ. The CDR3 length is 13 residues.

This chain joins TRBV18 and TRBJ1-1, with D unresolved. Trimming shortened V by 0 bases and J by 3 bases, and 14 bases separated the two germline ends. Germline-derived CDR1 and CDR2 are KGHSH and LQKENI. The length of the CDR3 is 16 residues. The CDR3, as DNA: TGTGCCAGCTCACCACCAACCGGACGTATGGACACTGAAGCTTTCTTT. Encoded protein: CASSPPTGRMDTEAFF.

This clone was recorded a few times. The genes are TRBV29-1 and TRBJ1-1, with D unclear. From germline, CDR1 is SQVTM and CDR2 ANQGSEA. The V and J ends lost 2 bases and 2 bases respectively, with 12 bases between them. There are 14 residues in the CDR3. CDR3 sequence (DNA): TGCAGCGTTGAAACGGGCCGGGATAACACTGAAGCTTTCTTT. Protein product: CSVETGRDNTEAFF.

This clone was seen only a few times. The DNA for the CDR3 is TGTGCCAGCGCGGGGGGGCGGTACAATGAGCAGTTCTTC. Translating gives CASAGGRYNEQFF. The chain joins TRBV28 to TRBJ2-1; TRBD2 agrees at 9 bases. This CDR3 region has 13 residues. Germline trimming cut 8 bases from V and 4 bases from J; bases unmatched to any gene: 3. CDR1 is MDHEN, CDR2 SYDVKM, per germline.

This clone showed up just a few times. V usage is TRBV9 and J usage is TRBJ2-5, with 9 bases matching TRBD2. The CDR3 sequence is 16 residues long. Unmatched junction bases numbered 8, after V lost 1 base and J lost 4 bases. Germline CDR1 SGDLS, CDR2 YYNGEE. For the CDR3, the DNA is TGTGCCAGCAGCGTAAGCGGGGGGACTAGTGGAGAGACCCAGTACTTC. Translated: CASSVSGGTSGETQYF.

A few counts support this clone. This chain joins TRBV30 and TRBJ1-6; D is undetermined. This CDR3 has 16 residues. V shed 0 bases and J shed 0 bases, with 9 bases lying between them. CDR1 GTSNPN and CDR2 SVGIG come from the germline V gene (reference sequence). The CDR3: CAWSVGVSSYNSPLHF. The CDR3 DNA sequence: TGTGCCTGGAGTGTAGGCGTTAGCTCCTATAATTCACCCCTCCACTTT.

Written as DNA, the CDR3 is TGCGCCAGCAGCCAGTTCATCTCGGGATTTTACAATGAGCAGTTCTTC. Its translation is CASSQFISGFYNEQFF. The V gene is TRBV4-1, the J gene TRBJ2-1, with D possibly TRBD2 on 5 matching bases. V was shortened by 3 bases and J by 4 bases, with 16 bases between the two germline ends. CDR3 length equals 16 residues. Germline CDR1 and CDR2: MGHRA and YSYEKL.

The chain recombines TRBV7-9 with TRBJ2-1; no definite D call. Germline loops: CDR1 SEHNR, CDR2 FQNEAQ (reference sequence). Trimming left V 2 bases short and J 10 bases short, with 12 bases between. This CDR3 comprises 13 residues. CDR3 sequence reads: CASSLLGRTEQFF. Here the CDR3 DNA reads TGTGCCAGCAGCTTACTAGGGCGCACGGAGCAGTTCTTC.

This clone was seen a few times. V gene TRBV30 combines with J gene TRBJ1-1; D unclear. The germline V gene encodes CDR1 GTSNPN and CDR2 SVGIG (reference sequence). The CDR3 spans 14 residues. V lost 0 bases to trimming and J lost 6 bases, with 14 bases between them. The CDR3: CAWSVGTGRAEAFF. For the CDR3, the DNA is TGTGCCTGGAGTGTAGGCACGGGGAGGGCTGAAGCTTTCTTT.

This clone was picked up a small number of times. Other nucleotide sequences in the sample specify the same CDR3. The CDR3 region is CAWSRGPTEAFF. CDR3 coding DNA: TGTGCCTGGAGCAGGGGGCCCACTGAAGCTTTCTTT. This chain uses TRBV30 with TRBJ1-1; 8 bases are a match to TRBD1. CDR3 size: 12 residues. V dropped 3 bases and J dropped 4; count of bases not matched to a gene: 1. CDR1 is GTSNPN, CDR2 SVGIG, per germline (reference sequence).

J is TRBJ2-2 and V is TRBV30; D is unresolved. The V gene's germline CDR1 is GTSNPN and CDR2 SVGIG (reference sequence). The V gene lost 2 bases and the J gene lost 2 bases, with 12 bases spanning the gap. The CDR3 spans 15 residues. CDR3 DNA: TGTGCCTGGAGTAGAGTTCTTTCCAACACCGGGGAGCTGTTTTTT. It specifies CAWSRVLSNTGELFF. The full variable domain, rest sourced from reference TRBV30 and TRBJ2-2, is SQTIHQWPATLVQPVGSPLSLECTVEGTSNPNLYWYRQAAGRGLQLLFYSVGIGQISSEVPQNLSASRPQDRQFILSSKKLLLSDSGFYLCAWSRVLSNTGELFFGEGSRLTVL.

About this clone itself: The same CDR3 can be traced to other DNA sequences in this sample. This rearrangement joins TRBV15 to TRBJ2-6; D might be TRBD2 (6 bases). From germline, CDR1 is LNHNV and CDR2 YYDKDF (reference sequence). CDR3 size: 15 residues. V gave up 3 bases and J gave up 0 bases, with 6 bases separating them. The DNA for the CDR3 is TGTGCCACCAGCAGGGAGGGCTCTGGGGCCAACGTCCTGACTTTC. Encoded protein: CATSREGSGANVLTF.

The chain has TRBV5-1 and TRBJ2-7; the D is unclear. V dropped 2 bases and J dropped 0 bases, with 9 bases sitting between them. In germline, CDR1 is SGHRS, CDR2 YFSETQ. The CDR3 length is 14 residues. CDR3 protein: CASSLSESSYEQYF. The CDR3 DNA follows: TGCGCCAGCAGCTTAAGTGAGAGCTCCTACGAGCAGTACTTC.

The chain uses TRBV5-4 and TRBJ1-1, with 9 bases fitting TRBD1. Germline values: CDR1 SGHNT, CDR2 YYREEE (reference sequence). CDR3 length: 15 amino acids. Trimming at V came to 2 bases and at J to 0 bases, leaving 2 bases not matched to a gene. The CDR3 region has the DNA TGTGCCAGCAGCTTCCGACAGGGGGTGAACACTGAAGCTTTCTTT. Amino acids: CASSFRQGVNTEAFF.